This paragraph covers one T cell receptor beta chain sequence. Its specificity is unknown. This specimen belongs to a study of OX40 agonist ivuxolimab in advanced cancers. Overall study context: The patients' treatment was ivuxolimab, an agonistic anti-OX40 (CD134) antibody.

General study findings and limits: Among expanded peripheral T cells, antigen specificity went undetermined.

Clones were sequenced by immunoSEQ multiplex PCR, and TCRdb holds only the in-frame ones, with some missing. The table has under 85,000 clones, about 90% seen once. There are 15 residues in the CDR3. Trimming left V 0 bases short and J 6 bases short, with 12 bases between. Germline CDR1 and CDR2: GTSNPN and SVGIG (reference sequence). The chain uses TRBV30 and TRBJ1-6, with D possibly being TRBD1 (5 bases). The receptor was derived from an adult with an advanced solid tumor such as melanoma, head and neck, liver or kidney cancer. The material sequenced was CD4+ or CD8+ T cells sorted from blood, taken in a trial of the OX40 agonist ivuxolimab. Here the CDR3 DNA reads TGTGCCTGGAGTGTACTGGGACCCCCTAATTCACCCCTCCACTTT. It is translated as CAWSVLGPPNSPLHF.